The source of this T cell receptor beta chain is a study of blood T cell repertoires in COVID-19. Study as a whole: Spain, Italy and the United States supplied samples that represented acute and convalescent COVID-19. Sample material is recorded as cDNA or gDNA derived from T cells, B-cell-depleted T cells, or PBMCs.

Original analysis: For nucleated cells, counts were estimated from reference gene primer amplification. Produced via immunoSEQ multiplex PCR; TCRdb's table is partial and in-frame only. V, J and clone size were drawn from that table, and D and trimming were deduced from the DNA. This repertoire shows more than 300,000 clones, 87% found once; its top ten account for around 9.3%. Material for sequencing was peripheral blood. This TCR was sampled from a woman aged 30 to 39 with COVID-19, enrolled during active disease.

For the CDR3, the DNA is TGTGCCACTTGTGCGACCGGGACAGGTAGCGACGAGCAGTACTTC. Residues: CATCATGTGSDEQYF. This chain uses TRBV19 with TRBJ2-7, with 8 bases identical to TRBD1. The CDR3 length is 15 residues. CDR1 is LNHDA and CDR2 is SQIVND in the germline V gene (reference sequence). V gave up 10 bases and J gave up 5 bases; unmatched junction bases: 16.